This T cell receptor (beta chain) was captured by sequencing in a study of blood T cell repertoires in COVID-19. Assay: immunoSEQ multiplex PCR; the TCRdb copy retains only in-frame clones and omits some. The table lists roughly 360,000 clones, approximately 90% of them singletons. The CDR3 extends over 16 amino acids. V lost 5 bases and J lost 3, with 19 bases in between. CDR1 is SGHAT, CDR2 FQNNGV, per germline. Categorization into cohorts depended on clinical history that participants reported. Material for sequencing was PBMCs or T cells enriched from blood (not recorded which). This sequence joins TRBV11-2 and TRBJ1-2; D may be TRBD1 (5 bases). The receptor was derived from a woman in her thirties with acute COVID-19. CDR3 sequence reads: CASSQQVVLSDYGYTF. The CDR3 coding sequence is TGTGCCAGCAGCCAACAGGTTGTCCTCTCGGACTATGGCTACACCTTC.